The next 13 T cell receptor beta chains were all read from a single sample in a study of blood T cell repertoires in COVID-19. Method: immunoSEQ multiplex PCR; TCRdb's copy keeps in-frame clones and lacks some. The sample lists hundreds of thousands of clones; approximately 86% were seen once. Sequencing was performed on peripheral blood. The receptors derive from a man aged 60-69 years who had recovered from COVID-19.

This chain connects TRBV6-5 to TRBJ1-2; 10 bases are a match to TRBD1. V lost 5 bases, J lost 11 bases, and 5 bases stayed unmatched. In germline, CDR1 is MNHEY, CDR2 SVGAGI. CDR3 length equals 12 residues. The CDR3: CASSKTGGAYTF. The CDR3, as DNA: TGTGCCAGCAGTAAGACAGGGGGCGCATACACCTTC.

The chain uses TRBV20-1 and TRBJ2-1; D is ambiguous. The germline V gene has CDR1 DFQATT and CDR2 SNEGSKA (reference sequence). The V gene lost 3 bases and the J gene lost 3 bases, with 3 bases spanning the gap. The CDR3 has 11 residues. The DNA for the CDR3 is TGCAGTGCTAGCCTCTACAATGAGCAGTTCTTC. As protein: CSASLYNEQFF.

V is TRBV27 and J is TRBJ2-1, with D possibly matching TRBD1 (5 bases). CDR1 and CDR2 (germline): MNHEY, SMNVEV (reference sequence). CDR3 size: 15 residues. Trimming took 2 bases from V and 0 from J, leaving 8 bases between them. The CDR3 spells CASSLLGASYNEQFF. The CDR3 nucleotides are TGTGCCAGCAGTTTACTAGGGGCCTCCTACAATGAGCAGTTCTTC.

The chain carries TRBV3-1 (or the pseudogene TRBV3-2) and TRBJ1-1; 7 bases match TRBD1. Germline-derived CDR1 and CDR2 are LGHDT and YNNKEL (reference sequence). The CDR3 length is 15 residues. The V gene end was trimmed by 4 bases and the J gene end by 5 bases; junction bases not matched to a gene: 10. In DNA, the CDR3 is TGTGCCAGCAGCCCACCCGGCAGGGGGAATACTGAAGCTTTCTTT. The encoded protein is CASSPPGRGNTEAFF.

J is TRBJ2-7 and V is TRBV2; a possible D gene is TRBD2 (6 bases). CDR1 SNHLY and CDR2 FYNNEI come from the germline V gene. The CDR3 sequence is 12 residues long. Trimming took off 4 bases at V and 9 bases at J, with 13 bases between the two ends. CDR3: CASSVPPGLQYV. The CDR3 region has the DNA TGTGCCAGCAGTGTACCACCGGGACTGCAGTACGTC.

This clone was observed many times. The rearrangement joins TRBV5-6 to TRBJ1-1, with 8 positions matching TRBD1. CDR3 size: 14 residues. J lost 5 bases, V lost 2 bases, and 5 bases had no gene match. CDR1 SGHDT and CDR2 YYEEEE come from the germline V gene. The CDR3 bases are TGTGCCAGCAGCTTCCAGCAGGGGGCGACTGAAGCTTTCTTT. This encodes CASSFQQGATEAFF.

The V call is TRBV4-1, the J call TRBJ1-2; tentatively, D is TRBD1 (5 bases). Germline CDR1 is MGHRA and CDR2 is YSYEKL. The CDR3 runs to 13 residues. Trimming stripped 0 bases from V and 4 bases from J, with 6 bases between. Written as DNA, the CDR3 is TGCGCCAGCAGCCAAGACAGGGCCTATGGCTACACCTTC. It specifies CASSQDRAYGYTF.

The CDR3 reads CATRNSNSGQPQHF. The CDR3 coding sequence is TGTGCCACGCGAAACAGTAACAGCGGGCAGCCCCAGCATTTT. The rearrangement uses TRBV24-1 and TRBJ1-5; unclear D gene. The CDR3 length is 14 residues. The ends were cut back, 10 bases at V and 7 bases at J, with 19 bases in the middle. Germline assignment: CDR1 KGHDR and CDR2 SFDVKD.

This chain joins TRBV24-1 and TRBJ2-3; 12 bases are a match to TRBD2. CDR1 and CDR2 (germline): KGHDR, SFDVKD. The V gene end was trimmed by 2 bases and the J gene end by 3 bases; junction bases not matched to a gene: 5. This CDR3 is 17 amino acids long. DNA for the CDR3: TGTGCCACCAGTGATTCGACTAGCGGGGGTCCGACAGATACGCAGTATTTT. It codes for CATSDSTSGGPTDTQYF.

V gene TRBV2 combines with J gene TRBJ2-2; perhaps TRBD1 as D (5 bases). The germline V gene encodes CDR1 SNHLY and CDR2 FYNNEI. Between the trimmed V and J ends, which lost 10 bases and 4 bases, there was a span of 22 bases. The CDR3 is 16 amino acids. CDR3 sequence (DNA): TGTGCCACCACAGGTTCGGGCGCCGGCTTCACCGGGGAGCTGTTTTTT. Its translation is CATTGSGAGFTGELFF.

This clone was recorded only once. The chain carries TRBV5-5 and TRBJ2-5; D perhaps matches TRBD1 (5 bases). Germline CDR1 and CDR2: SGHKS and YYEKEE (reference sequence). CDR3 length: 15 amino acids. V lost 4 bases and J 0 bases, leaving 13 bases between the germline ends. In nucleotides, the CDR3 is TGTGCCAGCAGCCTGACAGTAGGGTACCAAGAGACCCAGTACTTC. Translating gives CASSLTVGYQETQYF.

The chain joins TRBV2 to TRBJ2-3, with D perhaps TRBD1 (5 bases). This CDR3 spans 15 amino acids. V lost 5 bases, J lost 2 bases, and 14 bases lay in between. Germline V gene sequence: CDR1 SNHLY, CDR2 FYNNEI. CDR3 region: CASSPMGRPTDTQYF. Written as DNA, the CDR3 is TGTGCCAGCAGTCCGATGGGGCGGCCCACAGATACGCAGTATTTT. Full variable domain (remainder filled in from reference TRBV2 and TRBJ2-3): EPEVTQTPSHQVTQMGQEVILRCVPISNHLYFYWYRQILGQKVEFLVSFYNNEISEKSEIFDDQFSVERPDGSNFTLKIRSTKLEDSAMYFCASSPMGRPTDTQYFGPGTRLTVL.

The rearrangement joins TRBV30 to TRBJ1-1, with D perhaps matching TRBD1 (5 bases). V gave up 2 bases and J gave up 9 bases, with 10 bases separating them. The V gene's germline CDR1 is GTSNPN and CDR2 SVGIG (reference sequence). CDR3 length: 11 amino acids. The CDR3 region has the DNA TGTGCCTGGAGTTGGTCAGGGAAAGCTTTCTTT. Residues: CAWSWSGKAFF.